The source of this T cell receptor beta chain is a study of regulatory and conventional T cells in RAG deficiency. Study-wide findings and caveats: Omenn CD25-high CD127-low cells may be activated cells, not true Tregs. Control T-cell subsets had markedly higher Shannon entropy and lower Simpson indices than RAG-deficient patients. Omenn syndrome and CID/AS patients had about 100-fold fewer unique Treg TCR beta sequences, versus approximately 10-fold elsewhere. Omenn patients showed >80% Treg-Tconv overlap and shorter CDR3 lengths.

TCRdb's copy holds only in-frame clones and misses some; the assay was immunoSEQ multiplex PCR. The sample yields about 20,000 clones, approximately 88% seen once. The sorted regulatory T cells were CD4+, CD25-high and CD127-low, with genomic DNA sequenced. V was clipped by 4 bases and J by 5 bases, with 17 bases between them. Germline CDR1 is SGHAT and CDR2 is FQNNGV. This CDR3 contains 15 residues. Regarding this clone: Its antigen is not identified.

This sample also appeared in a second study, on regulatory T cells. This second report adds: Primers: 52 TRBV forward and 13 TRBJ reverse.

The TCR was taken from a human donor in good health. The sample was Tregs sorted from blood. The chain is built from TRBV11-2 and TRBJ1-2, with D perhaps matching TRBD1 (5 bases). CDR3 sequence: CASSSLSGTVYGYTF. The CDR3 DNA is TGTGCCAGCAGCTCCCTGAGCGGGACGGTATATGGCTACACCTTC. Using reference TRBV11-2 and TRBJ1-2 for the parts outside the CDR3, the full variable domain is EAGVAQSPRYKIIEKRQSVAFWCNPISGHATLYWYQQILGQGPKLLIQFQNNGVVDDSQLPKDRFSAERLKGVDSTLKIQPAKLEDSAVYLCASSSLSGTVYGYTFGSGTRLTVV.